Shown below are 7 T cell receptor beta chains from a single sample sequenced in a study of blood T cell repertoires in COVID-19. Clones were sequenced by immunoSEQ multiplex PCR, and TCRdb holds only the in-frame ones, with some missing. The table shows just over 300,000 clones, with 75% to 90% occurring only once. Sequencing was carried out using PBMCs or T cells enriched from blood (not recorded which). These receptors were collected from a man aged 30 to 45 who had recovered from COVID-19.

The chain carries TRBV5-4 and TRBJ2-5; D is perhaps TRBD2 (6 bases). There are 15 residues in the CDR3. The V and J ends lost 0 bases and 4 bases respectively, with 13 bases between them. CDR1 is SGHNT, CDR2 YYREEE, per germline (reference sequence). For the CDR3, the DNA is TGTGCCAGCAGCTTGGCCGAGAAGGGAGGAGAGACCCAGTACTTC. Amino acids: CASSLAEKGGETQYF.

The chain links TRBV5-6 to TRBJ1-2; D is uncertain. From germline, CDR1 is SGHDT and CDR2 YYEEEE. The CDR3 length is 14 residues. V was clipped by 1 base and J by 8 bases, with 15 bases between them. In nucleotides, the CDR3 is TGTGCCAGCAGCTTGTTACCGCGGGCGGACGGCTACACCTTC. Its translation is CASSLLPRADGYTF.

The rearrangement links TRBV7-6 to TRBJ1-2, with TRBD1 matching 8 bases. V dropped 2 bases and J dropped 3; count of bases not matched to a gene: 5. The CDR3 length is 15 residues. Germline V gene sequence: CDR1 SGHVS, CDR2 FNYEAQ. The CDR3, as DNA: TGTGCCAGCAGCTTACTTTCGGGACAGGACTATGGCTACACCTTC. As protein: CASSLLSGQDYGYTF.

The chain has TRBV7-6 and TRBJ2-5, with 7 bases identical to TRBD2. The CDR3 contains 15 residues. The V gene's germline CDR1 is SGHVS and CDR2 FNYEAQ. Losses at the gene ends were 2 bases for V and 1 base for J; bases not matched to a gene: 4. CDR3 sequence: CASSLSAGLQETQYF. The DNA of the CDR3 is TGTGCCAGCAGCTTATCAGCGGGACTCCAAGAGACCCAGTACTTC.

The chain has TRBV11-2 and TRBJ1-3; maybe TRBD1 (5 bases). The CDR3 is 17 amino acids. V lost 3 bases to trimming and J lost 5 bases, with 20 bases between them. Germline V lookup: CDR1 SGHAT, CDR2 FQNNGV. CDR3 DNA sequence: TGTGCCAGCAGCTTCTCCAATAGTAGGGGAAAAAGAAACACCATATATTTT. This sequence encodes CASSFSNSRGKRNTIYF. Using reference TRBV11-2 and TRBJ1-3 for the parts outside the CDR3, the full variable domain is EAGVAQSPRYKIIEKRQSVAFWCNPISGHATLYWYQQILGQGPKLLIQFQNNGVVDDSQLPKDRFSAERLKGVDSTLKIQPAKLEDSAVYLCASSFSNSRGKRNTIYFGEGSWLTVV.

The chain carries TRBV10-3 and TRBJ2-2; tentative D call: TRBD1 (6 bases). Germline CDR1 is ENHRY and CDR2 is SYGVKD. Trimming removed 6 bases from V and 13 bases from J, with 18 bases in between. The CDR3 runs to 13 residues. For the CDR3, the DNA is TGTGCCATCAGAGGCGGTGGGGGCGAGGGGCTGTTTTTT. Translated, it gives CAIRGGGGEGLFF.

The chain's CDR3 is CASSQTSGVHGELFF. The DNA for the CDR3 is TGTGCCAGCAGCCAGACTAGCGGGGTCCATGGGGAGCTGTTTTTT. The chain combines TRBV9 with TRBJ2-2; 11 bases align to TRBD2. CDR3 length equals 15 residues. J was trimmed by 8 bases and V by 4 bases; bases with no gene match: 7. Looked up from germline, CDR1 is SGDLS and CDR2 is YYNGEE.